Listed here are 5 T cell receptor beta chains from one sample, sequenced in a study of blood T cell repertoires in COVID-19. Sequencing used immunoSEQ multiplex PCR; TCRdb keeps in-frame clones, though not all of them. The repertoire has about 97,000 clones, about 89% of them found once; the top ten carry around a tenth. Sequenced input: peripheral blood. The receptors derive from a woman aged 25 to 39 with acute or convalescent COVID-19.

The V gene is TRBV18, the J gene TRBJ1-1; TRBD1 might be the D (5 bases). Germline-derived CDR1 and CDR2 are KGHSH and LQKENI. The CDR3 contains 17 residues. The ends were cut back, 3 bases at V and 4 bases at J, with 21 bases in the middle. The CDR3 nucleotides are TGTGCCAGCTCACCCCGAACACTGGGGCAGGGTGGCACTGAAGCTTTCTTT. Residues: CASSPRTLGQGGTEAFF.

This chain connects TRBV7-9 to TRBJ1-1; 7 nucleotides align to TRBD1. Germline-derived CDR1 and CDR2 are SEHNR and FQNEAQ (reference sequence). The V segment lost 4 bases and the J segment 0 bases; nucleotides outside the gene matches: 2. The CDR3 runs 14 residues. CDR3 amino acids: CASSSGQLNTEAFF. As DNA, the CDR3 is TGTGCCAGCAGCTCGGGACAGCTGAACACTGAAGCTTTCTTT.

The chain carries TRBV7-9 and TRBJ2-4; D is unresolved. Per germline, CDR1 SEHNR and CDR2 FQNEAQ (reference sequence). The length of the CDR3 is 15 residues. Trimming removed 4 bases at V and 0 bases at J, with 10 bases between. Here the CDR3 reads CASSSHEVAKNIQYF. The CDR3 DNA reads TGTGCCAGCAGCTCCCATGAGGTAGCCAAAAACATTCAGTACTTC.

This chain uses TRBV5-5 with TRBJ2-1; a weak D match, TRBD2 (6 bases). CDR1 and CDR2 (germline): SGHKS, YYEKEE (reference sequence). Trimming removed 2 bases at V and 6 bases at J, with 9 bases between. This CDR3 comprises 13 residues. CDR3 sequence reads: CASSFQEGNEQFF. The CDR3, as DNA: TGTGCCAGCAGCTTCCAGGAGGGCAATGAGCAGTTCTTC.

The CDR3 region is CASSDGLYGYTF. DNA for the CDR3: TGTGCCAGCTCAGACGGACTCTATGGCTACACCTTC. V and J are TRBV18 and TRBJ1-2, with D uncertain. V lost 5 bases, J lost 4 bases, and 8 bases lay in between. The germline V gene encodes CDR1 KGHSH and CDR2 LQKENI. The length of the CDR3 is 12 residues.